The subject of this entry is one TCR beta chain. In this sample, this clonotype turned up many times. Its antigen remains unidentified. No per-base quality is available; no much larger clone lies one base away. Every donor was a healthy Caucasian. The twin cohort consisted of three pairs of female monozygotic twins, all aged about 18 to 29 years. The RNA used for TCR libraries was isolated from peripheral blood mononuclear cells. This sample was included in a study of identical twins listed by TCRdb under 2016. The study in broad terms: The study deep-sequenced TCR alpha and beta repertoires from monozygotic twins, unrelated adults of various ages and cord blood to test whether fetal clonotypes persist. To rule out contamination, the twin experiments were replicated at different times with different library preparation protocols. Study-level results and caveats: Compared with coincidental sharing between unrelated individuals, out-of-frame TCR alpha sequences shared between twins showed an excess of sequences with low generation probability. Out-of-frame TCR alpha sharing in monozygotic twins was systematically underestimated by recombination models, whereas sharing between unrelated individuals was in agreement with the recombination models. In beta out-of-frame sequences, excess twin sharing was weaker, because having fewer shared sequences lowered the signal-to-noise ratio. Abundant cord blood beta clonotypes had fewer insertions, young adult naive repertoires showed a similar but weaker trend, and memory repertoires showed no such trend. Invariant T cells such as MAIT and iNKT could partly confound zero-insertion analyses, although diverse VJ usage argued against such confounding for most clonotypes. Conclusions relied on cross-sectional statistical analysis, since the same donors could not be followed over many years.

Libraries were built with 5' RACE. The run used an Illumina HiSeq 2000. Template switching added a universal primer binding site, and the final cDNA carried a unique molecular identifier that allowed TCR cDNA molecules to be counted accurately. First-strand cDNA for TCR alpha and beta chains was synthesized from specific primers in the conserved constant-segment region. To control for contamination, every cDNA library carried two barcodes: a SMART-Mk sample barcode plus Illumina barcodes. Two successive PCR steps introduced TruSeq adapter sequences along with Illumina sample barcodes. Sequencing of the TCR alpha and beta cDNA libraries was done on the Illumina HiSeq platform using custom primers. Per the source publication's procedure: MiGEC was used to process raw reads and extract unique molecular identifiers, and MiXCR was used to find CDR3 positions. For each individual, recombination models were inferred using an EM algorithm with the repgenHMM and IGoR tools. The analysis of shared clonotypes was done with the tcR package in R, with sharing normalized by the product of cloneset sizes. To study raw recombination without the effects of thymic and clonal selection, out-of-frame nonproductive sequences were analyzed. TCRdb itself trimmed the public reads at Q25 with fastp, ran MiXCR and retained productive beta chains. Every entry covers one CDR3 protein and lists the most common genes and DNA from its rows. TCRdb's processing, not the authors' own work, is the source of the V and J calls. In this sample the table shows roughly 700,000 distinct CDR3 sequences, more than 6.5% of which occur a single time. 0.75% to 1% of the sample goes to the ten largest clones.

These data were likewise used in another study, on yellow fever vaccine responses in identical twins. Taken from the second paper: According to the authors, in identical twins the way T cells responded to vaccination appeared partly convergent and partly personalized. The study precisely tracked vaccine-responding T cell clones in identical twins.

This TCR came from a woman in her late teens or twenties in good health. The sequencing sample was made of PBMCs.

The nucleotide sequence is TGTGCCAGCAGCTTAAAACCCGCTAGCGGGAGGGCCATTTGGACCTACGAGCAGTACTTC. It codes for CASSLKPASGRAIWTYEQYF. In this chain, TRBV11-2 is recombined with TRBJ2-7; 12 middle bases align to TRBD2. Taken from the germline V gene, the CDR1 and CDR2 loops are SGHAT and FQNNGV. The CDR3 goes from the cysteine to the phenylalanine over 20 residues. CDR3 DNA only is kept here, 60 bases in frame from base 1. Trimming leaves V shorter by 2 bases and J shorter by 2 bases, with the junction holding 16 bases beyond the gene matches.